One sample yielded the 17 T cell receptor beta chains listed below, sequenced in a study of long-term antiretroviral therapy in people with HIV. A v3.0 immunoSEQ assay was performed at survey level. Here immunoSEQ multiplex PCR was the method, and the copy in TCRdb shows in-frame clones only, minus some. The repertoire consists of 20,000 to 30,000 clones, with over 70% occurring once and the leading ten covering roughly 5.6%. The sample was unsorted PBMCs, taken 3 years after starting antiretroviral therapy. Receptors were obtained from a man aged 18 to 29 with HIV.

The V call is TRBV5-1, the J call TRBJ2-1; 7 bases are shared with TRBD1. Trimming cost V 3 bases and J 5 bases; bases outside gene matches: 5. The CDR3 is made up of 14 amino acids. From germline, CDR1 is SGHRS and CDR2 YFSETQ. CDR3 loop: CASSSQGLDNEQFF. The CDR3 DNA sequence: TGCGCCAGCAGCTCACAGGGGCTTGACAATGAGCAGTTCTTC.

This chain connects TRBV7-6 to TRBJ1-1, with D possibly being TRBD1 (6 bases). Germline-derived CDR1 and CDR2 are SGHVS and FNYEAQ. The ends were cut back, 6 bases at V and 1 base at J, with 12 bases in the middle. CDR3 size: 14 residues. CDR3 residues: CASRAGGQNTEAFF. The CDR3 coding sequence is TGTGCCAGCAGGGCCGGGGGCCAGAACACTGAAGCTTTCTTT.

The V call is TRBV7-9, the J call TRBJ1-6; D gene uncertain. This CDR3 region has 17 residues. Trimming removed 1 base at V and 4 bases at J, with 14 bases between. CDR1 is SEHNR and CDR2 is FQNEAQ in the germline V gene (reference sequence). In DNA form, the CDR3 reads TGTGCCAGCAGCTTAGATGGCAGCGTCTTTTATAATTCACCCCTCCACTTT. Translated, it gives CASSLDGSVFYNSPLHF.

This chain uses TRBV5-1 with TRBJ1-1; possible D gene TRBD1, 5 bases. Germline V gene sequence: CDR1 SGHRS, CDR2 YFSETQ. This CDR3 has 13 residues. Trimming stripped 0 bases from V and 5 bases from J, with 8 bases between. The CDR3 bases are TGCGCCAGCAGCTTGGCGGGGGAGACTGAAGCTTTCTTT. Residues: CASSLAGETEAFF.

The gene calls are TRBV7-6 and TRBJ2-1; TRBD2 matches 11 bases. In germline, CDR1 is SGHVS, CDR2 FNYEAQ. V gave up 1 base and J gave up 8 bases; unmatched junction bases: 10. This CDR3 has 17 residues. The CDR3 sequence is CASSLGGLAGGPDEQFF. CDR3 DNA sequence: TGTGCCAGCAGCTTAGGGGGATTAGCGGGGGGGCCCGATGAGCAGTTCTTC.

The chain is built from TRBV5-1 and TRBJ1-5, with 11 bases identical to TRBD1. This CDR3 has 15 residues. The germline V gene encodes CDR1 SGHRS and CDR2 YFSETQ. The V and J ends lost 5 bases and 5 bases, in that order; junction bases with no gene match: 6. CDR3 protein: CASSSGQGGDQPQHF. CDR3 DNA: TGCGCCAGCAGTTCGGGACAGGGGGGGGATCAGCCCCAGCATTTT.

This chain connects TRBV11-2 to TRBJ2-3; TRBD1 matches at 12 bases. Germline values: CDR1 SGHAT, CDR2 FQNNGV. Losses at the gene ends were 0 bases for V and 6 bases for J; bases not matched to a gene: 4. There are 16 residues in the CDR3. CDR3 amino acids: CASSLEGTGGGDTQYF. Written as DNA, the CDR3 is TGTGCCAGCAGCTTAGAGGGGACAGGGGGCGGGGATACGCAGTATTTT.

The chain has TRBV18 and TRBJ1-6; D unclear. Germline V gene lookup returns CDR1 KGHSH and CDR2 LQKENI. The CDR3 has 14 amino acids. Trimming left V 1 base short and J 8 bases short, with 9 bases between. The CDR3: CASSPRQDDSPLHF. CDR3 nucleotides: TGTGCCAGCTCACCACGGCAGGACGATTCACCCCTCCACTTT.

CDR3 sequence: CASNGPEQGYEQYV. CDR3 DNA: TGTGCCAGCAACGGCCCTGAACAGGGCTACGAGCAGTACGTC. The chain is built from TRBV6-1 and TRBJ2-7, with D possibly TRBD1 on 6 matching bases. Trimming cost V 7 bases and J 3 bases, with 16 bases left between them. Per germline, CDR1 MNHNS and CDR2 SASEGT. The CDR3 loop spans 14 amino acids.

DNA of the CDR3: TGTGCCAGCAGCTTGGCGCCCGGACAGGGCTCTAACAGCAATCAGCCCCAGCATTTT. This codes for CASSLAPGQGSNSNQPQHF. The V and J genes are TRBV5-6 and TRBJ1-5; TRBD1 aligns across 8 bases. V was pared by 0 bases and J by 1 base, with 12 bases of the junction left unmatched. Looked up from germline, CDR1 is SGHDT and CDR2 is YYEEEE. This CDR3 has 19 residues.

This chain uses TRBV4-2 with TRBJ2-3; D may match TRBD1 or TRBD2 (5 bases each). CDR3 length equals 16 residues. Trimming removed 0 bases at V and 0 bases at J, with 10 bases between. The germline V gene encodes CDR1 LGHNA and CDR2 YNFKEQ. The CDR3 nucleotides read TGTGCCAGCAGCCAAGAATCGGGGCTGAGCACAGATACGCAGTATTTT. Translating gives CASSQESGLSTDTQYF.

DNA for the CDR3: TGTGCCAGCAGCTTAACAGGCACAGATACGCAGTATTTT. The encoded protein is CASSLTGTDTQYF. This chain links TRBV11-3 with TRBJ2-3; D not resolved. Germline V lookup: CDR1 SGHNT, CDR2 YENEEA. This CDR3 spans 13 amino acids. V lost 2 bases to trimming and J lost 1 base, with 4 bases between them.

The V gene is TRBV18, the J gene TRBJ1-1, with D perhaps TRBD1 (5 bases). Germline V CDR1 and CDR2: KGHSH, LQKENI. The CDR3 totals 13 residues. V was shortened by 2 bases and J by 5 bases, with 9 bases between the two germline ends. Here the CDR3 reads CASSPGRGTEAFF. Here the CDR3 DNA reads TGTGCCAGCTCACCAGGGAGGGGAACTGAAGCTTTCTTT.

This chain joins TRBV27 and TRBJ2-7; D gene uncertain. The V gene's germline CDR1 is MNHEY and CDR2 SMNVEV (reference sequence). Trimming took 6 bases from V and 0 from J, leaving 21 bases between them. The CDR3 sequence is 17 residues long. The CDR3 protein is CASRTTKGRSSSYEQYF. CDR3 sequence (DNA): TGTGCCAGCAGGACAACGAAGGGCAGATCGAGCTCCTACGAGCAGTACTTC.

As to this clone: The junction shows a germline mismatch at one end, possibly a read error. The chain links TRBV7-9 to TRBJ1-1; D remains unclear. The CDR3 sequence is 12 residues long. Germline V gene sequence: CDR1 SEHNR, CDR2 FQNEAQ (reference sequence). The CDR3 region has the DNA TGTGCCAGCAGCTTAGTACGAGGTGTTCACCTCTTT. Its translation: CASSLVRGVHLF.

The chain links TRBV18 to TRBJ1-1; D gene uncertain. The length of the CDR3 is 17 residues. Germline V gene sequence: CDR1 KGHSH, CDR2 LQKENI. The V end lost 3 bases, the J end lost 2 bases, and 19 bases lay between the germline ends. This CDR3 is CASSPSNPQRPNTEAFF. The CDR3 nucleotides read TGTGCCAGCTCACCTTCTAACCCACAGAGGCCAAACACTGAAGCTTTCTTT.

The chain is built from TRBV18 and TRBJ2-7, with D perhaps matching TRBD1 (6 bases). Germline V gives CDR1 KGHSH, CDR2 LQKENI. V was cut by 4 bases and J by 0 bases, with 7 bases left in between. The CDR3 is 13 residues long. CDR3 sequence reads: CASSRQASYEQYV. As DNA, the CDR3 is TGTGCCAGCTCACGACAGGCCTCCTACGAGCAGTACGTC.